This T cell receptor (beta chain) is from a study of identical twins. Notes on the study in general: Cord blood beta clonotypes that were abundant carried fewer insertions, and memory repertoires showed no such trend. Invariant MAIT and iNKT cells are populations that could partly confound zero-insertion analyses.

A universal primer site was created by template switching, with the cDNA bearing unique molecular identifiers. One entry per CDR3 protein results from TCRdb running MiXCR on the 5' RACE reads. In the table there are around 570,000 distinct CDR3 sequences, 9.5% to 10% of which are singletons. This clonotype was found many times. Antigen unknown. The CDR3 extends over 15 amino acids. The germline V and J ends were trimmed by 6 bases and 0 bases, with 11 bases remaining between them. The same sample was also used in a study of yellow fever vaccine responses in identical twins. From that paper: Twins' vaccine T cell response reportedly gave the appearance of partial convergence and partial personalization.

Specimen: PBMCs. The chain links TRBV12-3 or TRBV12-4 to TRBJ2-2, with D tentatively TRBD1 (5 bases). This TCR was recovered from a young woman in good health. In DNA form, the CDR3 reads TGTGCCAGCAGCTCAAGGGGCTCGAACACCGGGGAGCTGTTTTTT. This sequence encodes CASSSRGSNTGELFF.